This TCR beta chain was sequenced during a study of shared clonotypes between healthy human individuals. Germline values: CDR1 SGHRS, CDR2 YFSETQ. This CDR3 spans 15 amino acids. Trimming pared 0 bases from V and 3 bases from J, leaving 12 bases between. Using immunoSEQ multiplex PCR, the repertoire was profiled, and TCRdb retains in-frame clones only, with some absent. The table has roughly 2.2 million clones, 90% to 95% seen once. With respect to this clone: Its target is not known.

Notes on the study in general: Represented diversity (both genetic and exposure-history) was limited by the small number of donors.

Each donor was a Caucasian adult residing in Nashville, Tennessee. This chain connects TRBV5-1 to TRBJ2-5; D not certain. Sample: naive CD4+ T cells from PBMCs. Subset: CD45RA+ positively selected. The sequence came from a man aged 18-30 years in good health. Some clones in this sample may be carry-over from other donors' samples. The CDR3 protein is CASSLVPSAKETQYF. In DNA form, the CDR3 reads TGCGCCAGCAGCTTGGTCCCGAGCGCTAAAGAGACCCAGTACTTC.